One sample yielded the 30 T cell receptor beta chains listed below, sequenced in a study of Ad26.COV2.S vaccination and SARS-CoV-2 variants. The treatment here: 15 to 20 received Ad26.COV2.S at low or high dose, single or two shots; 5 received placebo; per-sample allocation not given. The investigators took samples on day 63 after the first vaccine or placebo injection. This table comes from immunoSEQ multiplex PCR, and its TCRdb copy is limited to in-frame clones, with some not included. The sample has over 400,000 clones, 75% to 90% seen once. The specimen was peripheral blood, collected in a trial of Ad26.COV2.S vaccine versus placebo. Receptor source: a person between 18 and 65 years old who received the Ad26.COV2.S COVID-19 vaccine or a placebo.

CDR3 loop: CASSLTRLIKVSQYF. DNA for the CDR3: TGTGCCAGCAGCTTAACGCGTCTGATTAAAGTCTCCCAGTACTTC. V gene TRBV7-3 combines with J gene TRBJ2-5; no clear D. There are 15 residues in the CDR3. Per germline, CDR1 SGHTA and CDR2 FQGTGA. With 0 bases removed from V and 9 bases from J, the gap between germline ends came to 17 bases. Full variable domain (outside the CDR3, taken from reference TRBV7-3 and TRBJ2-5): GAGVSQTPSNKVTEKGKYVELRCDPISGHTALYWYRQSLGQGPEFLIYFQGTGAADDSGLPNDRFFAVRPEGSVSTLKIQRTERGDSAVYLCASSLTRLIKVSQYFGPGTRLLVL.

This clone was seen more than once but under ten times. V gene TRBV18 combines with J gene TRBJ2-1; 12 bases line up with TRBD1. V dropped 5 bases and J dropped 8; count of bases not matched to a gene: 4. The germline CDR1 and CDR2 sequences are KGHSH and LQKENI. This CDR3 comprises 14 residues. In DNA form, the CDR3 reads TGTGCCAGCTCATCCGGGACAGGGGGCGATGAGCAGTTCTTC. Protein: CASSSGTGGDEQFF.

The V call is TRBV4-2, the J call TRBJ1-6; D is ambiguous. The V gene lost 0 bases and the J gene lost 9 bases, with 6 bases spanning the gap. CDR3 length: 13 residues. Germline V gene data show CDR1 as LGHNA and CDR2 as YNFKEQ. CDR3 sequence (DNA): TGTGCCAGCAGCCAAGAGACGGCTTCACCCCTCCACTTT. Residues: CASSQETASPLHF.

The chain links TRBV28 to TRBJ1-3, with D hard to call. The CDR3 sequence is 17 residues long. Trimming cost V 2 bases and J 0 bases, with 14 bases left between them. Germline V lookup: CDR1 MDHEN, CDR2 SYDVKM. The CDR3 bases are TGTGCCAGCAGTTTAAGGCAGCCTTACTTCTCTGGAAACACCATATATTTT. Translation gives CASSLRQPYFSGNTIYF. The full variable domain, its missing parts supplied by reference TRBV28 and TRBJ1-3, is DVKVTQSSRYLVKRTGEKVFLECVQDMDHENMFWYRQDPGLGLRLIYFSYDVKMKEKGDIPEGYSVSREKKERFSLILESASTNQTSMYLCASSLRQPYFSGNTIYFGEGSWLTVV.

The chain is built from TRBV20-1 and TRBJ1-2; D remains ambiguous. The CDR3 is 11 amino acids. Trimming pared 3 bases from V and 7 bases from J, leaving 9 bases between. The V gene's germline CDR1 is DFQATT and CDR2 SNEGSKA (reference sequence). The CDR3 DNA is TGCAGTGCTAGTCCGAAAATTGGCTACACCTTC. Protein: CSASPKIGYTF.

The chain employs TRBV28 and TRBJ2-1; D remains unclear. CDR3 length equals 15 residues. The V gene's germline CDR1 is MDHEN and CDR2 SYDVKM. V dropped 5 bases and J dropped 0 bases, with 11 bases sitting between them. The DNA of the CDR3 is TGTGCCAGCAGTCCCTTGGGCAGCTCCTACAATGAGCAGTTCTTC. Encoded protein: CASSPLGSSYNEQFF.

This clone is a singleton in its sample. The chain is built from TRBV19 and TRBJ1-4; D is uncertain. Germline CDR1 LNHDA, CDR2 SQIVND (reference sequence). V lost 1 base and J lost 8, with 5 bases in between. The CDR3 is 12 residues long. CDR3 sequence: CASSIGQEKLFF. CDR3 sequence (DNA): TGTGCCAGTAGTATAGGGCAAGAAAAACTGTTTTTT.

The chain links TRBV4-3 to TRBJ2-2; the D is unclear. Trimming took 3 bases from V and 2 from J, leaving 4 bases between them. The germline gives CDR1 LGHNA, CDR2 YSLEER. The CDR3 covers 13 residues. The CDR3 DNA follows: TGCGCCAGCAGCCATCTAAACACCGGGGAGCTGTTTTTT. Its protein product is CASSHLNTGELFF.

The CDR3: CASSSVRGAPGELFF. The CDR3 DNA follows: TGTGCCAGCAGCTCAGTGCGGGGGGCCCCCGGGGAGCTGTTTTTT. This chain links TRBV7-6 with TRBJ2-2; the match to TRBD2 covers 8 bases. V lost 4 bases, J lost 6 bases, and 7 bases stayed unmatched. The length of the CDR3 is 15 residues. Germline loops: CDR1 SGHVS, CDR2 FNYEAQ. Looking up the rest from reference TRBV7-6 and TRBJ2-2 gives the full variable domain: GAGVSQSPRYKVTKRGQDVALRCDPISGHVSLYWYRQALGQGPEFLTYFNYEAQQDKSGLPNDRFSAERPEGSISTLTIQRTEQRDSAMYRCASSSVRGAPGELFFGEGSRLTVL.

The chain is built from TRBV20-1 and TRBJ2-1; TRBD1 is a possible D gene (6 bases). Germline CDR1 and CDR2: DFQATT and SNEGSKA (reference sequence). Trimming took 4 bases from V and 7 from J, leaving 20 bases between them. The CDR3 is made up of 15 amino acids. DNA for the CDR3: TGCAGTGCTATTGATGGGGGCCGCCCCCGGAATGAGCAGTTCTTC. Protein product: CSAIDGGRPRNEQFF.

The chain joins TRBV11-2 to TRBJ2-2; no firm D call. V was pared by 2 bases and J by 6 bases, with 7 bases between. CDR1 SGHAT and CDR2 FQNNGV come from the germline V gene. CDR3 length equals 13 residues. CDR3 in DNA: TGTGCCAGCAGCTTACGAGGACCCGGGGAGCTGTTTTTT. As protein: CASSLRGPGELFF. Drawing the rest from reference TRBV11-2 and TRBJ2-2, the complete variable domain is EAGVAQSPRYKIIEKRQSVAFWCNPISGHATLYWYQQILGQGPKLLIQFQNNGVVDDSQLPKDRFSAERLKGVDSTLKIQPAKLEDSAVYLCASSLRGPGELFFGEGSRLTVL.

The rearrangement joins TRBV19 to TRBJ1-4, with a tentative D call TRBD1 (6 bases). The CDR3 totals 14 residues. Trimming removed 6 bases from V and 5 bases from J, with 13 bases in between. The V gene's germline CDR1 is LNHDA and CDR2 SQIVND (reference sequence). CDR3 loop: CASSLRTENEKLFF. Written as DNA, the CDR3 is TGTGCCAGTAGCCTGAGGACAGAAAATGAAAAACTGTTTTTT.

DNA of the CDR3: TGTGCCAGCGGATACAGGGGGCGGGAAAGGGAGCAGTACTTC. This sequence encodes CASGYRGREREQYF. The chain employs TRBV28 and TRBJ2-7; 9 positions agree with TRBD1. J gave up 7 bases and V 8 bases, and 12 bases lay outside the gene matches. CDR1 MDHEN and CDR2 SYDVKM come from the germline V gene. The CDR3 is made up of 14 amino acids.

This chain links TRBV7-9 with TRBJ2-5; possibly TRBD1 for D (6 bases). The V end was cut by 5 bases, the J end by 5 bases, with 24 bases between. Germline lookup yields CDR1 SEHNR and CDR2 FQNEAQ (reference sequence). The CDR3 is made up of 17 amino acids. The CDR3 spells CASSPRGPRGDRETQYF. CDR3 bases: TGTGCCAGCAGCCCCCGGGGCCCCAGGGGCGACCGGGAGACCCAGTACTTC. Filled out from reference TRBV7-9 and TRBJ2-5, the complete variable domain reads DTGVSQNPRHKITKRGQNVTFRCDPISEHNRLYWYRQTLGQGPEFLTYFQNEAQLEKSRLLSDRFSAERPKGSFSTLEIQRTEQGDSAMYLCASSPRGPRGDRETQYFGPGTRLLVL.

The rearrangement uses TRBV2 and TRBJ2-2, with TRBD2 matching 7 bases. The CDR3 extends over 16 amino acids. Germline V CDR1 and CDR2: SNHLY, FYNNEI. The trim removed 7 bases at V and 2 bases at J, leaving 10 bases unmatched. CDR3 DNA: TGTGCCAGCACCCTAAGATGGGGACTAAACACCGGGGAGCTGTTTTTT. Its protein product is CASTLRWGLNTGELFF.

This clone was detected once. The genes are TRBV7-3 and TRBJ2-3; D might be TRBD2 (5 bases). The V end was cut by 2 bases, the J end by 3 bases, with 6 bases between. CDR1 and CDR2 from the germline V gene are SGHTA and FQGTGA. The CDR3 contains 13 residues. The CDR3 loop is CASSLSGTDTQYF. The CDR3 nucleotides read TGTGCCAGCAGCTTATCGGGAACAGATACGCAGTATTTT. The variable domain in full, completed from reference TRBV7-3 and TRBJ2-3, reads GAGVSQTPSNKVTEKGKYVELRCDPISGHTALYWYRQSLGQGPEFLIYFQGTGAADDSGLPNDRFFAVRPEGSVSTLKIQRTERGDSAVYLCASSLSGTDTQYFGPGTRLTVL.

The chain employs TRBV24-1 and TRBJ2-3, with D maybe TRBD2 (6 bases). This CDR3 is 13 amino acids long. CDR1 is KGHDR and CDR2 is SFDVKD in the germline V gene. V lost 4 bases and J lost 5, with 9 bases in between. For the CDR3, the DNA is TGTGCCACCAGTGACCGGGGGATAGATACGCAGTATTTT. It encodes CATSDRGIDTQYF.

The chain employs TRBV27 and TRBJ2-1; D perhaps matches TRBD2 (5 bases). Germline V gene data show CDR1 as MNHEY and CDR2 as SMNVEV (reference sequence). The V end was cut by 3 bases, the J end by 3 bases, with 9 bases between. This CDR3 has 14 residues. Here the CDR3 DNA reads TGTGCCAGCAGTTTGGGAGTTAACTACAATGAGCAGTTCTTC. It encodes CASSLGVNYNEQFF.

This sequence joins TRBV29-1 and TRBJ2-3; D gene unclear. Germline V lookup: CDR1 SQVTM, CDR2 ANQGSEA. The CDR3 consists of 13 residues. V shed 8 bases and J shed 3 bases, with 15 bases lying between them. Here the CDR3 DNA reads TGCAGCACCACCCTGCTGGGAACAGATACGCAGTATTTT. Translation: CSTTLLGTDTQYF.

The chain links TRBV6-2 or TRBV6-3 to TRBJ2-7, with 7 bases matching TRBD2. CDR1 is MNHEY and CDR2 is SVGEGT in the germline V gene. The CDR3 has 16 amino acids. The trim removed 0 bases at V and 4 bases at J, leaving 9 bases unmatched. The CDR3 region is CASSYSLAEGFYEQYV. The CDR3 nucleotides read TGTGCCAGCAGTTACTCTCTAGCGGAAGGATTTTACGAGCAGTACGTC.

In its sample, this clone was seen a few times. The chain joins TRBV2 to TRBJ1-1; D is perhaps TRBD1 (6 bases). Trimming stripped 6 bases from V and 6 bases from J, with 17 bases between. This CDR3 comprises 14 residues. Per the germline V gene, CDR1 is SNHLY and CDR2 is FYNNEI. The CDR3: CASRSGWGAAEAFF. CDR3 sequence (DNA): TGTGCCAGCAGATCAGGTTGGGGGGCCGCTGAAGCTTTCTTT.

J is TRBJ2-5 and V is TRBV27; tentative D call: TRBD2 (5 bases). This CDR3 region has 15 residues. The germline V gene has CDR1 MNHEY and CDR2 SMNVEV (reference sequence). V was clipped by 6 bases and J by 2 bases, with 16 bases between them. CDR3 sequence reads: CASSRLGSMQETQYF. Here the CDR3 DNA reads TGTGCCAGCAGCAGATTAGGGAGTATGCAAGAGACCCAGTACTTC.

The CDR3 DNA reads TGTGCCACCAGTGGCGCCTCAGGGGCCGGCTACACCTTC. It specifies CATSGASGAGYTF. The chain uses TRBV24-1 and TRBJ1-2; TRBD1 is a possible D gene (6 bases). There are 13 residues in the CDR3. CDR1 and CDR2 (germline): KGHDR, SFDVKD. Trimming took 5 bases from V and 8 from J, leaving 14 bases between them.

This chain links TRBV28 with TRBJ2-7, with D perhaps matching TRBD1 (5 bases). CDR1 is MDHEN and CDR2 is SYDVKM in the germline V gene. This CDR3 is built from 14 residues. V shed 4 bases and J shed 3 bases, with 13 bases lying between them. CDR3 sequence: CASSYRGLSYEQYF. CDR3 coding DNA: TGTGCCAGCAGTTATAGGGGATTGAGCTACGAGCAGTACTTC.

The chain has TRBV4-3 and TRBJ1-4, with D perhaps matching TRBD1 (5 bases). Germline V gene data show CDR1 as LGHNA and CDR2 as YSLEER. V gave up 1 base and J gave up 10 bases, with 13 bases separating them. The CDR3 has 14 residues. CDR3 protein: CASSQAVWGGKLFF. The CDR3 coding sequence is TGCGCCAGCAGCCAAGCTGTGTGGGGGGGAAAACTGTTTTTT.

This sequence joins TRBV7-2 and TRBJ1-5; D uncertain. The CDR3 sequence is 16 residues long. Trimming removed 3 bases from V and 0 bases from J, with 12 bases in between. Germline loops: CDR1 SGHTA, CDR2 FQGNSA. This CDR3 reads CASSFDWGYSNQPQHF. The CDR3 region has the DNA TGTGCCAGCAGCTTTGACTGGGGATATAGCAATCAGCCCCAGCATTTT.

The J gene is TRBJ2-7, the V gene TRBV7-9; perhaps TRBD1 as D (6 bases). The CDR3 extends over 13 amino acids. Deletions cut 1 base from V and 4 bases from J, with 8 bases between. The germline V gene has CDR1 SEHNR and CDR2 FQNEAQ (reference sequence). CDR3 loop: CASSLDRAYEQYV. CDR3 coding DNA: TGTGCCAGCAGCTTAGACAGGGCTTACGAGCAGTACGTC.

The chain couples TRBV10-3 to TRBJ2-3, with 9 bases that match TRBD1. Germline V gives CDR1 ENHRY, CDR2 SYGVKD. The CDR3 spans 18 residues. V was clipped by 2 bases and J by 6 bases; unmatched bases: 15. The CDR3 DNA is TGTGCCATCAGTGAGACAACCTCTACAGGGGGCCGGGTTGATACGCAGTATTTT. Translated: CAISETTSTGGRVDTQYF.

V gene TRBV19 combines with J gene TRBJ1-3, with D unclear. Germline loops: CDR1 LNHDA, CDR2 SQIVND (reference sequence). V lost 3 bases, J lost 0 bases, and 12 bases lay in between. The CDR3 runs 16 residues. CDR3 DNA: TGTGCCAGTAGTATTGTCGGTACCCTCTCTGGAAACACCATATATTTT. It codes for CASSIVGTLSGNTIYF.

Here the CDR3 reads CASSLFQNQPQHF. In DNA form, the CDR3 reads TGTGCCAGCAGCTTATTTCAAAATCAGCCCCAGCATTTT. The J gene is TRBJ1-5, the V gene TRBV11-2; the D is unclear. V was shortened by 2 bases and J by 4 bases, with 6 bases between the two germline ends. The germline V gene encodes CDR1 SGHAT and CDR2 FQNNGV. The CDR3 runs to 13 residues.